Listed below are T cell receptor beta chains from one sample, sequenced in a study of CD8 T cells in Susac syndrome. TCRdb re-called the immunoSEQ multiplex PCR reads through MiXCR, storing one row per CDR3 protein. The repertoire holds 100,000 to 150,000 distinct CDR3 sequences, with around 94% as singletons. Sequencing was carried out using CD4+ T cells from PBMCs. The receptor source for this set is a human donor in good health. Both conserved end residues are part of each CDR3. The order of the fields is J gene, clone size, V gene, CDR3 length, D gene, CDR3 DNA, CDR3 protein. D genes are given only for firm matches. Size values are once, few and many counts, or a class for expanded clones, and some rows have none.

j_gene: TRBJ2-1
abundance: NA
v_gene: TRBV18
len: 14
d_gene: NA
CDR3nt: TGTGCCAGCTCACCGACCGGAATGAGCAATGAGCAGTTCTTC
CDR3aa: CASSPTGMSNEQFF

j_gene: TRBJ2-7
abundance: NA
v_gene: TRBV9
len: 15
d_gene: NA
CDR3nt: TGTGCCAGCAGCGTAGAACCCAGCGGGACATACGAGCAGTACTTC
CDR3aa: CASSVEPSGTYEQYF

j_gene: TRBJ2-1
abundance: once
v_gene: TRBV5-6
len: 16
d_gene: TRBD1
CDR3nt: TGTGCCAGCAGCCTTGGGGGGACAGGGGACTACAATGAGCAGTTCTTC
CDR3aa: CASSLGGTGDYNEQFF

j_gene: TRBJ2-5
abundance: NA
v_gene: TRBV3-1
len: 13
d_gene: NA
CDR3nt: TGTGCCAGCAGCTCGGACAGCCAAGAGACCCAGTACTTC
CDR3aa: CASSSDSQETQYF

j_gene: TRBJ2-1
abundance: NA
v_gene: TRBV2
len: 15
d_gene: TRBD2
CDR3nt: TGTGCCAGCAGTGATCGTACTAGCGGGATAAATGAGCAGTTCTTC
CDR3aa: CASSDRTSGINEQFF

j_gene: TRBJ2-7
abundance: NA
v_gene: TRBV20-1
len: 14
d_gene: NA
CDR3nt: TGCAGTGCCATCGCCGGGACTGGGTCCTACGAGCAGTACTTC
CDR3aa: CSAIAGTGSYEQYF

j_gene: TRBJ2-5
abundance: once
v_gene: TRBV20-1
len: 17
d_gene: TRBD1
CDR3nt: TGCAGTGCTAGAGATCCCTACACCGGGACAGGAAGAGAGACCCAGTACTTC
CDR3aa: CSARDPYTGTGRETQYF

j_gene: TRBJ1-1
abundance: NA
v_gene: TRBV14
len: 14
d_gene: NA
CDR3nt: TGTGCCAGCAGCCAGTTAGGCCTGAACACTGAAGCTTTCTTT
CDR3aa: CASSQLGLNTEAFF

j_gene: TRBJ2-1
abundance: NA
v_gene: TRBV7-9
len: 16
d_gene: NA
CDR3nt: TGTGCCAGCAGCGGTAGCGGTAATCTCTCCTACAATGAGCAGTTCTTC
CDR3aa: CASSGSGNLSYNEQFF

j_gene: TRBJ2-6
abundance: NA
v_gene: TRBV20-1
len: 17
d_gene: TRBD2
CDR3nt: TGCAGTGCTAGACCTACTAGCGGTTTCTCTGGGGCCAACGTCCTGACTTTC
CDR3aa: CSARPTSGFSGANVLTF

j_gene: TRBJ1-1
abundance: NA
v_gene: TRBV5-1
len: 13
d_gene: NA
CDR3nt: TGCGCCAGCAGCTTTGAAAGGGCCACTGAAGCTTTCTTT
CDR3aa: CASSFERATEAFF

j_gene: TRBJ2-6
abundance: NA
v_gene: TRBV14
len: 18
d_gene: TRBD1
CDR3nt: TGTGCCAGCAGCCCCGACAGGGGGCCCAGCTCTGGGGCCAACGTCCTGACTTTC
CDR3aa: CASSPDRGPSSGANVLTF

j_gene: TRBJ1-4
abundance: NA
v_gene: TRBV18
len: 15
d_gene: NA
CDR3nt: TGTGCCAGCTCACCAGGACCGGGCCCTAATGAAAAACTGTTTTTT
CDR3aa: CASSPGPGPNEKLFF

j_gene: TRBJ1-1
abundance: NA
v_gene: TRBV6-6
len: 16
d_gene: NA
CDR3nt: TGTGCCAGCAGTTACTCGATGGCCGGGGAGGCGACTGAAGCTTTCTTT
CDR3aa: CASSYSMAGEATEAFF

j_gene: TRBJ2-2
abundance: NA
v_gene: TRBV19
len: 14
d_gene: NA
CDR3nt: TGTGCCAGTAGTATGCTGACAGTCACCGGGGAGCTGTTTTTT
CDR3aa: CASSMLTVTGELFF

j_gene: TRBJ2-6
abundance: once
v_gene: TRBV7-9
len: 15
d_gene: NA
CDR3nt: TGTGCCAGCAGTAAGCCTAACTCTGGGGCCAACGTCCTGACTTTC
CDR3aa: CASSKPNSGANVLTF

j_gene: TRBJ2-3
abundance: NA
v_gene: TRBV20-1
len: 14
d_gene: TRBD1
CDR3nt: TGCAGTGCTAGGAGTGAGGGGGCGGGAGATACGCAGTATTTT
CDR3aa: CSARSEGAGDTQYF

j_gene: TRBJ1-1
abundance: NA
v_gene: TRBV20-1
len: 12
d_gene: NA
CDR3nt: TGCAGTGCTAGAGATCAAACAGCTGAAGCTTTCTTT
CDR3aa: CSARDQTAEAFF

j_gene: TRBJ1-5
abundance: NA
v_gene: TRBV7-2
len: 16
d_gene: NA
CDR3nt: TGTGCCAGCAGCTCCATCCAGGGCCATAGCAATCAGCCCCAGCATTTT
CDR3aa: CASSSIQGHSNQPQHF

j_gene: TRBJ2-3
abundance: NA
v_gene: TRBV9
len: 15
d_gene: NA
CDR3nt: TGTGCCAGCAGCGTAGATAGGGAATTGACAGATACGCAGTATTTT
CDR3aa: CASSVDRELTDTQYF

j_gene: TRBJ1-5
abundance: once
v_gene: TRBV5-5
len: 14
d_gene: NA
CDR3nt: TGTGCCAGCAGCTTGGGACGGACTAATCAGCCCCAGCATTTT
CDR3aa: CASSLGRTNQPQHF

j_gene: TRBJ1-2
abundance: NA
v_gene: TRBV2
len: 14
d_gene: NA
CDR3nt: TGTGCCAGCGGCGGACAATTAGCTAACTATGGCTACACCTTC
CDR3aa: CASGGQLANYGYTF

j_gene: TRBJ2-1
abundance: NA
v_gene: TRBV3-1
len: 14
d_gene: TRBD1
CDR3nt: TGTGCCAGCAGCCTCGTGACAGGGGACAATGAGCAGTTCTTC
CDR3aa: CASSLVTGDNEQFF

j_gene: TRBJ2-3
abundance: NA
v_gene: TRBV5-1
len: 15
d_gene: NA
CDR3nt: TGCGCCAGCAGCTCGCGATTAGGAAGCACAGATACGCAGTATTTT
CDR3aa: CASSSRLGSTDTQYF

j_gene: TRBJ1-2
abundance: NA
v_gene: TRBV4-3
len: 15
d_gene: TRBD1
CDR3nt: TGCGCCAGCAGCCCGGGACAGACCTATAACTATGGCTACACCTTC
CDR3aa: CASSPGQTYNYGYTF

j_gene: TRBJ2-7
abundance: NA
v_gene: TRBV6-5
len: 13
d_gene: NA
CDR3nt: TGTGCCACCTCCGGGGAGAACTCCTACGAGCAGTACTTC
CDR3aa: CATSGENSYEQYF

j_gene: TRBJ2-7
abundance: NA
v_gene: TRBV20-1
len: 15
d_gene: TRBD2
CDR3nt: TGCAGTGTCAGATCGGGGACTAGCGGCTCCTACGAGCAGTACTTC
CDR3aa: CSVRSGTSGSYEQYF

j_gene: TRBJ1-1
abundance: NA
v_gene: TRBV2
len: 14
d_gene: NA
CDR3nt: TGTGCCAGCAGTGAAAAGGGGGGGTTCCCTGAAGCTTTCTTT
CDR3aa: CASSEKGGFPEAFF

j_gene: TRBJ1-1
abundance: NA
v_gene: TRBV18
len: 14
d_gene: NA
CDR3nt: TGTGCCAGCTCTCCCGGGCAAGGTAACACTGAAGTTTTCTTT
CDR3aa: CASSPGQGNTEVFF

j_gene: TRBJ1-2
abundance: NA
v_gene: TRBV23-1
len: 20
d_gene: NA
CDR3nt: TGCGCCAGCAGTCAATCGAGATCGGTAGAGGGCCGTCCCACTAACTATGGCTACACCTTC
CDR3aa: CASSQSRSVEGRPTNYGYTF

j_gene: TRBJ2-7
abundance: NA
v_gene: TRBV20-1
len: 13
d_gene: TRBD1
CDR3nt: TGCAGTGCTTCAAATCAGGGGGCCGACGAGCAGTACTTC
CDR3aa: CSASNQGADEQYF

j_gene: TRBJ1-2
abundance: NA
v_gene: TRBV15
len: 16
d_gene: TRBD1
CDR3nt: TGTGCCACCAGCAGAGAAAGACTCGGACAGGACTATGGCTACACCTTC
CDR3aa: CATSRERLGQDYGYTF

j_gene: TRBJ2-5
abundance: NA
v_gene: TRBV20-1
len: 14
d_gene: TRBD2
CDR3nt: TGCAGTGCACCCTTAGCGGGTAGTCAAGAGACCCAGTACTTC
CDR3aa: CSAPLAGSQETQYF

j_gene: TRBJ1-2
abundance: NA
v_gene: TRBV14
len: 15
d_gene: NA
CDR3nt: TGTGCCAGCAGCCAAGATCCCGGGGCGCGTTTGGGCTACACCTTC
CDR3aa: CASSQDPGARLGYTF

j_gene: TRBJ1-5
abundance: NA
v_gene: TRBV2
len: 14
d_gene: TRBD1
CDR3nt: TGTGCCAGCAGGAGAGGAACAGGGGGCCAGCCCCAGCATTTT
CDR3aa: CASRRGTGGQPQHF